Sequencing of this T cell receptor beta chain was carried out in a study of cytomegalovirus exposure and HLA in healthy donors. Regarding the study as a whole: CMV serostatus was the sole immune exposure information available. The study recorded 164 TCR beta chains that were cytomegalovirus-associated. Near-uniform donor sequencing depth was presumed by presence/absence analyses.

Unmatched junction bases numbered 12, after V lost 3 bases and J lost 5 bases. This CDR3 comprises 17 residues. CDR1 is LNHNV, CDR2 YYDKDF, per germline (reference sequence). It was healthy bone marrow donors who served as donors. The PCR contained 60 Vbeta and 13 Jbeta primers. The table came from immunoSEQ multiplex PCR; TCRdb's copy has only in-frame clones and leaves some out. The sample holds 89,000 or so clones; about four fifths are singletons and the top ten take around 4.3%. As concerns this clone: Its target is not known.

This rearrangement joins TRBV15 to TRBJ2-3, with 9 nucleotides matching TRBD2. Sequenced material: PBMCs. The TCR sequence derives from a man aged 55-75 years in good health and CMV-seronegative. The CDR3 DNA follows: TGTGCCACCAGCAGTGGGGTAGGGACTAGCTCGGAAGATACGCAGTATTTT. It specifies CATSSGVGTSSEDTQYF.